This T cell receptor beta chain comes out of a study of blood T cells in healthy people across ages. At least ten counts were recorded for this clonotype. V was clipped by 5 bases and J by 5 bases, with 15 bases between them. Germline V CDR1 and CDR2: MDHEN, SYDVKM. The CDR3 runs to 14 residues. Primers used in a second PCR of roughly 6 to 11 cycles were a sample-barcoded 5' primer and a J-beta primer mix. TCRdb called the 5' RACE reads again in MiXCR, with one record for every CDR3 protein. The table shows about 640,000 distinct CDR3 sequences, with 25% to 30% occurring only once. The sequenced material came from blood. The J gene is TRBJ1-2, the V gene TRBV28; possibly TRBD1 for D (5 bases). The sequence derives from an elderly woman in good health. In DNA, the CDR3 is TGTGCCAGCAGTGCGGGGCAGGCCATATATGGCTACACCTTC. It translates to CASSAGQAIYGYTF.